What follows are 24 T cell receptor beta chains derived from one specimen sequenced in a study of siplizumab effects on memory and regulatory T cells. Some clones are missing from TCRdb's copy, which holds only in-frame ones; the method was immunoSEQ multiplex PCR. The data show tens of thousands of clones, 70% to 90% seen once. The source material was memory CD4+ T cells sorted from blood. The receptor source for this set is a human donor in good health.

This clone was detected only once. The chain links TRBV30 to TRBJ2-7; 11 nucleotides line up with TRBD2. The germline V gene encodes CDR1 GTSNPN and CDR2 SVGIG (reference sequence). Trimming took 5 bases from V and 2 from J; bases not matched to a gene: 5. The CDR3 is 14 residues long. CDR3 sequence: CAWGGTSGTYEQYF. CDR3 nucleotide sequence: TGTGCCTGGGGCGGGACTAGCGGTACCTACGAGCAGTACTTC.

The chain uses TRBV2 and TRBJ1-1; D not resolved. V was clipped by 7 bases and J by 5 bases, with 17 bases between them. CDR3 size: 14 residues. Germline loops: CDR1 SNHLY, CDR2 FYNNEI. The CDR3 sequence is CASTRDGSRTEAFF. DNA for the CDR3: TGTGCCAGCACCAGAGACGGATCCCGAACTGAAGCTTTCTTT.

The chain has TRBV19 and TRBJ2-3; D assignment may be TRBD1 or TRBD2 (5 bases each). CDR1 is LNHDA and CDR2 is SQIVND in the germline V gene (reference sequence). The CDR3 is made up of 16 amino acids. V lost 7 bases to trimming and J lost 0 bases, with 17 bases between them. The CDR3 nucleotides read TGTGCCAGTAAAAAAGGATGGGGGTCTAGCACAGATACGCAGTATTTT. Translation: CASKKGWGSSTDTQYF.

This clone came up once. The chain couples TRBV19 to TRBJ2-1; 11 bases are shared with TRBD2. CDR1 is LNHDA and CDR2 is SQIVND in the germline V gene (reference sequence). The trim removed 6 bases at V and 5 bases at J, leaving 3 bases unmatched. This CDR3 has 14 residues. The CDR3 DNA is TGTGCCAGTAGACTAGCGGGGGCAAACAATGAGCAGTTCTTC. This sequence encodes CASRLAGANNEQFF.

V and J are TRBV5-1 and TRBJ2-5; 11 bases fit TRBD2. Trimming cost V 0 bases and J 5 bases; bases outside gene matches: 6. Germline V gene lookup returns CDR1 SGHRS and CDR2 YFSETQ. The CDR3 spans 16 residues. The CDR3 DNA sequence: TGCGCCAGCAGCTTGGAACCTAGCGGGGGGACGGAGACCCAGTACTTC. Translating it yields CASSLEPSGGTETQYF.

CDR3 bases: TGTGCCTGGAGTGTTACGGTAAACATTCAGTACTTC. Translating it yields CAWSVTVNIQYF. The rearrangement joins TRBV30 to TRBJ2-4; no definite D call. Per the germline V gene, CDR1 is GTSNPN and CDR2 is SVGIG (reference sequence). V shed 0 bases and J shed 6 bases, with 6 bases lying between them. The CDR3 is 12 residues long.

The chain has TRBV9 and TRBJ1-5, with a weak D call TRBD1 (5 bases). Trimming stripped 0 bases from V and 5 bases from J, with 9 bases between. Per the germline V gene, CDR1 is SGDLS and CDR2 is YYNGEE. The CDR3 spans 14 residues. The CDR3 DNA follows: TGTGCCAGCAGCGTAGGACAGATTGATCAGCCCCAGCATTTT. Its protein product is CASSVGQIDQPQHF.

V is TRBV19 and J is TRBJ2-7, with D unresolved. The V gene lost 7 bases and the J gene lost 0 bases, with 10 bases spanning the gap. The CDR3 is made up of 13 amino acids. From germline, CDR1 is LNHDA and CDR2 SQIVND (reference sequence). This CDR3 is CASKPTNSYEQYF. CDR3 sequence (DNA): TGTGCCAGTAAACCGACAAACTCCTACGAGCAGTACTTC.

CDR3 region: CSARADPGYTF. In nucleotides, the CDR3 is TGCAGTGCTAGGGCGGATCCAGGCTACACCTTC. The chain is built from TRBV20-1 and TRBJ1-2; unclear D gene. V lost 3 bases to trimming and J lost 8 bases, with 10 bases between them. Germline CDR1 and CDR2: DFQATT and SNEGSKA (reference sequence). CDR3 length: 11 residues.

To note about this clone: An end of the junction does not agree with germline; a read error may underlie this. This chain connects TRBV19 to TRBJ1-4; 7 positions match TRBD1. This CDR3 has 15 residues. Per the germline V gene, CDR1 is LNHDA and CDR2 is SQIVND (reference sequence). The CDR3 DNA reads TGTGCCAGTACCGATCTGGGGACAGCTAAAGAAAAACTGTTTTTT. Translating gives CASTDLGTAKEKLFF. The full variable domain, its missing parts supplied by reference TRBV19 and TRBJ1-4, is DGGITQSPKYLFRKEGQNVTLSCEQNLNHDAMYWYRQDPGQGLRLIYYSQIVNDFQKGDIAEGYSVSREKKESFPLTVTSAQKNPTAFYLCASTDLGTAKEKLFFGSGTQLSVL.

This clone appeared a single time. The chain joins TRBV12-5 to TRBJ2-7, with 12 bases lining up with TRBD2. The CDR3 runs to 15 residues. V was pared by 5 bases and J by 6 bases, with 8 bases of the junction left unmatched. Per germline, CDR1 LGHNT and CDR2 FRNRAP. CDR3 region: CASGETSGRGSEQYF. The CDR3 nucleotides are TGTGCTAGTGGTGAGACTAGCGGGAGAGGGTCCGAGCAGTACTTC.

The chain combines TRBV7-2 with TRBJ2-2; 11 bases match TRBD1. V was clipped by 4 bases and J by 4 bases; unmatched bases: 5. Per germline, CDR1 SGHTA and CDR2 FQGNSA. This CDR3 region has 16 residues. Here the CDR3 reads CASSSGQGAFTGELFF. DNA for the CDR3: TGTGCCAGCAGCTCTGGACAGGGGGCGTTCACCGGGGAGCTGTTTTTT.

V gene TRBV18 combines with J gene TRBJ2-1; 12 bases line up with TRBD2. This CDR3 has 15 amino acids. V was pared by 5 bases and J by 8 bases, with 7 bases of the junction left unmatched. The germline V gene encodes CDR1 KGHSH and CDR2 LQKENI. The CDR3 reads CASSSTSGRIYEQFF. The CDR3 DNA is TGTGCCAGCTCAAGCACTAGCGGGAGGATATATGAGCAGTTCTTC.

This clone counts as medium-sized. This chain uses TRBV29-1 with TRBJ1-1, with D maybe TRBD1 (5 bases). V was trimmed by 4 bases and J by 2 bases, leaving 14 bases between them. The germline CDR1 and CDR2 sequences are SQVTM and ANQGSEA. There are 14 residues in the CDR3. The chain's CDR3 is CSVAQGYINTEAFF. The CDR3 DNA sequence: TGCAGCGTTGCCCAGGGATACATAAACACTGAAGCTTTCTTT.

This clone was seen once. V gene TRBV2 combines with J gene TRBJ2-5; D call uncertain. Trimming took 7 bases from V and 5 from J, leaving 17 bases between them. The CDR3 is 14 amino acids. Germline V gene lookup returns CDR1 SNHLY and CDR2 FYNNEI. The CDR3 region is CASTDVLPGETQYF. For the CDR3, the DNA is TGTGCCAGCACTGACGTTCTCCCTGGGGAGACCCAGTACTTC.

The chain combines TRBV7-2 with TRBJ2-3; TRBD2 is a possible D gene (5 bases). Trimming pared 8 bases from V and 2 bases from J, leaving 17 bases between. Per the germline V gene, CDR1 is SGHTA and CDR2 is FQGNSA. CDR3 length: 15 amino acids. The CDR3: CASRNIRDYTDTQYF. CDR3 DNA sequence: TGTGCCAGCCGCAATATCCGGGATTACACAGATACGCAGTATTTT.

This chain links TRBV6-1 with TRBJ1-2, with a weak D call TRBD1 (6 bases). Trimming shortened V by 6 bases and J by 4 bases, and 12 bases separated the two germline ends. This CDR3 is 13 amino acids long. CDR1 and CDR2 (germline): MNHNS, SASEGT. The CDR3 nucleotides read TGTGCCAGCAGCCCTGACAGGAGCTATGGCTACACCTTC. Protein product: CASSPDRSYGYTF.

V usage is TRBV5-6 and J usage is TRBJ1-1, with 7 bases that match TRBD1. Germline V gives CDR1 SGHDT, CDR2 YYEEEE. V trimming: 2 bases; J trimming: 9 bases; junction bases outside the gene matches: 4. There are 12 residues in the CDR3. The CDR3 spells CASSFDRDKAFF. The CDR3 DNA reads TGTGCCAGCAGCTTCGACAGGGATAAAGCTTTCTTT.

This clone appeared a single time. CDR3 nucleotides: TGTGCCAGCAGGGTCTCGGGGGCGAACACCGGGGAGCTGTTTTTT. It encodes CASRVSGANTGELFF. The V call is TRBV2, the J call TRBJ2-2, with a weak D call TRBD2 (6 bases). The length of the CDR3 is 15 residues. Germline V gives CDR1 SNHLY, CDR2 FYNNEI. Trimming took off 6 bases at V and 0 bases at J, with 11 bases between the two ends.

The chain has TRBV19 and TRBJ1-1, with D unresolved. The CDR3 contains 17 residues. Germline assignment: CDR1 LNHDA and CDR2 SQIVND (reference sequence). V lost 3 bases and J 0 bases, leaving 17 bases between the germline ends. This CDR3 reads CASSMVGFGVMNTEAFF. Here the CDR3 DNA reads TGTGCCAGTAGTATGGTAGGGTTTGGGGTTATGAACACTGAAGCTTTCTTT.

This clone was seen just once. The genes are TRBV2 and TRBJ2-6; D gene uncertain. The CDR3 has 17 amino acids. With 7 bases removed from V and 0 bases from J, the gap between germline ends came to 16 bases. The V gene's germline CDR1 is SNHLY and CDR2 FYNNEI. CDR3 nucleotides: TGTGCCAGCATGGAAGACTTGCTGAACTCTGGGGCCAACGTCCTGACTTTC. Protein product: CASMEDLLNSGANVLTF.

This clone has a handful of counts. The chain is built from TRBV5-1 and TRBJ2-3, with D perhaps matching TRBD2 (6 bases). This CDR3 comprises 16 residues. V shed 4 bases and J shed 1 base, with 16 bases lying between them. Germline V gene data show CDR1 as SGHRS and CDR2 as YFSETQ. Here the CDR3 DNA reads TGCGCCAGCAGCGTCGGACGGTCGGGGGGCACAGATACGCAGTATTTT. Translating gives CASSVGRSGGTDTQYF.

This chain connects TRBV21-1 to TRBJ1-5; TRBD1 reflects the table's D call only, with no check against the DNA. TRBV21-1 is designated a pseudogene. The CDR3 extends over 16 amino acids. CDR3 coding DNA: TGTGCCAGCAGCGCAGGGCACAGGGGCCGGGATGAGCCCCAGCATTTT. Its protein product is CASSAGHRGRDEPQHF.

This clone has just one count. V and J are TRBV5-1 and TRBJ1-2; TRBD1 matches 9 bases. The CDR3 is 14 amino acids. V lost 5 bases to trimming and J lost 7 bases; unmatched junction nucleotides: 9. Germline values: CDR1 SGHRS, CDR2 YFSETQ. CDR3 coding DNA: TGCGCCAGCAGTGGGGACAGGGATTTAGGTGGCTACACCTTC. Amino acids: CASSGDRDLGGYTF. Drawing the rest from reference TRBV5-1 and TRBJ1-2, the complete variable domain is KAGVTQTPRYLIKTRGQQVTLSCSPISGHRSVSWYQQTPGQGLQFLFEYFSETQRNKGNFPGRFSGRQFSNSRSEMNVSTLELGDSALYLCASSGDRDLGGYTFGSGTRLTVV.